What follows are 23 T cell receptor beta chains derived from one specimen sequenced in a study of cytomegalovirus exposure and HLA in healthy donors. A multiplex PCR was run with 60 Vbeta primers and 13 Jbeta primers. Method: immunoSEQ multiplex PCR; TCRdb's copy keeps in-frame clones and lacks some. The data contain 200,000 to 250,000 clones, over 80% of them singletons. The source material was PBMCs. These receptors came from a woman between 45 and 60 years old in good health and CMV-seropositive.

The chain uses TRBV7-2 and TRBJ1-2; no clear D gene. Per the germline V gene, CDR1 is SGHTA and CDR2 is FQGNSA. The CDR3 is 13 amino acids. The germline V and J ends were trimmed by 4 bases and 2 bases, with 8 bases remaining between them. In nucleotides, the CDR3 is TGTGCCAGCAGCTCCCGCGGCAACTATGGCTACACCTTC. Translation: CASSSRGNYGYTF.

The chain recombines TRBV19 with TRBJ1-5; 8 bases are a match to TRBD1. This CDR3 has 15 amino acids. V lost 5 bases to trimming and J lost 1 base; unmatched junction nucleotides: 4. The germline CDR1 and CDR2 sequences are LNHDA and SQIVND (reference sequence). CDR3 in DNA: TGTGCCAGTAGTGGACAGGGATCAAGCAATCAGCCCCAGCATTTT. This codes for CASSGQGSSNQPQHF.

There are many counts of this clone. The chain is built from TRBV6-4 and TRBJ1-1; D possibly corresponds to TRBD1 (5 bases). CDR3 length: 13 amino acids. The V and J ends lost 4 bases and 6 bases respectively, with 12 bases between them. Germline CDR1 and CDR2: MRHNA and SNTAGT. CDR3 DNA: TGTGCCAGCAGTGCCACGGGGGTTGCTGAAGCTTTCTTT. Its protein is CASSATGVAEAFF.

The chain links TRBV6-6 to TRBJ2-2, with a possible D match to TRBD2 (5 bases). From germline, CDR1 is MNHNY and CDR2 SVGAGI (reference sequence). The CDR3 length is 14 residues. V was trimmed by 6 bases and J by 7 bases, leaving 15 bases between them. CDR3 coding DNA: TGTGCCAGCAGGTCAGAGGGAAATATCGGGGAGCTGTTTTTT. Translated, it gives CASRSEGNIGELFF.

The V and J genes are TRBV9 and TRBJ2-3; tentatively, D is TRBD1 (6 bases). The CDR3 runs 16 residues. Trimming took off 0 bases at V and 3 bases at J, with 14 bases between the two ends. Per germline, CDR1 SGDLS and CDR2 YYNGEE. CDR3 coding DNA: TGTGCCAGCAGCGTAGCTTTGGGGGCCATGACAGATACGCAGTATTTT. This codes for CASSVALGAMTDTQYF. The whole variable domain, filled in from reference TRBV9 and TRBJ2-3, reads DSGVTQTPKHLITATGQRVTLRCSPRSGDLSVYWYQQSLDQGLQFLIQYYNGEERAKGNILERFSAQQFPDLHSELNLSSLELGDSALYFCASSVALGAMTDTQYFGPGTRLTVL.

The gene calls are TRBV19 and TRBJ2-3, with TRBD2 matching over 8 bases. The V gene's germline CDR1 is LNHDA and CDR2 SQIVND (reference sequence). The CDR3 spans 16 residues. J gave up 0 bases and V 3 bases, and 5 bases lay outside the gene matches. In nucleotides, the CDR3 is TGTGCCAGTAGTATGTCACTAGCGGATAGCACAGATACGCAGTATTTT. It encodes CASSMSLADSTDTQYF.

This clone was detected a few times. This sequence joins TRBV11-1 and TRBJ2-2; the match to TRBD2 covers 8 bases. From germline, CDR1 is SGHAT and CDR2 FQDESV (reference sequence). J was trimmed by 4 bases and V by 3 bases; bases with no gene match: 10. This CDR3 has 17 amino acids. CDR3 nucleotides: TGTGCCAGCAGCTTCTCGCTGTTAGCGGGGCGCACCGGGGAGCTGTTTTTT. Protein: CASSFSLLAGRTGELFF.

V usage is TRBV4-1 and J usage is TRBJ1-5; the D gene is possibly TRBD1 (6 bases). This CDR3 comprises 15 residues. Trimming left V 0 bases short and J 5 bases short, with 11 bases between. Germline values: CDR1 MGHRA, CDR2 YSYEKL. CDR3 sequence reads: CASSQDQRGYQPQHF. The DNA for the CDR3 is TGCGCCAGCAGCCAAGATCAGAGGGGGTATCAGCCCCAGCATTTT.

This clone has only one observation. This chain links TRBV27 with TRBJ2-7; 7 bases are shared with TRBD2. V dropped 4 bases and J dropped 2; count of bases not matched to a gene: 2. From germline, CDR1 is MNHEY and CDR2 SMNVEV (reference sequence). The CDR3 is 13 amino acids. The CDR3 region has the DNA TGTGCCAGCAGTTCAGGGAGGGCCTACGAGCAGTACTTC. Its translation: CASSSGRAYEQYF.

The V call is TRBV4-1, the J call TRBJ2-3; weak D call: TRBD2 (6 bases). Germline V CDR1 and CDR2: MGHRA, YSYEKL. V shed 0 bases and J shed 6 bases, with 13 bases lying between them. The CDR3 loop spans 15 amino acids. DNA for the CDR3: TGCGCCAGCAGCCAAGAGGACTACACCGGGGATACGCAGTATTTT. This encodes CASSQEDYTGDTQYF.

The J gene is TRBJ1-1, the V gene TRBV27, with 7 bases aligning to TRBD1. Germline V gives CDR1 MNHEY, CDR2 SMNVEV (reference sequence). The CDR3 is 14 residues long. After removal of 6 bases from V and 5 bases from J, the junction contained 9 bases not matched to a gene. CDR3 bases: TGTGCCAGCAGCCGAGGGGGCCGGGGGACTGAAGCTTTCTTT. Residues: CASSRGGRGTEAFF.

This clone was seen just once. The CDR3 coding sequence is TGTGCCAGCAGCACAAGAACAGGGAAAAGCAACACTGAAGCTTTCTTT. Translated: CASSTRTGKSNTEAFF. This chain uses TRBV7-8 with TRBJ1-1; D is perhaps TRBD1 (6 bases). Trimming took 5 bases from V and 2 from J, leaving 18 bases between them. There are 16 residues in the CDR3. Per germline, CDR1 SGHVS and CDR2 FQNEAQ.

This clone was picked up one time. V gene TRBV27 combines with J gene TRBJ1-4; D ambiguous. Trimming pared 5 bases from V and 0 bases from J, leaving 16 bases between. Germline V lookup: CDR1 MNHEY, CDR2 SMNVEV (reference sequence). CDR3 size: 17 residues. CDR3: CASSERHWTATNEKLFF. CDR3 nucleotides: TGTGCCAGCAGTGAAAGACATTGGACTGCAACTAATGAAAAACTGTTTTTT. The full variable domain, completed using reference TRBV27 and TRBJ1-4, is EAQVTQNPRYLITVTGKKLTVTCSQNMNHEYMSWYRQDPGLGLRQIYYSMNVEVTDKGDVPEGYKVSRKEKRNFPLILESPSPNQTSLYFCASSERHWTATNEKLFFGSGTQLSVL.

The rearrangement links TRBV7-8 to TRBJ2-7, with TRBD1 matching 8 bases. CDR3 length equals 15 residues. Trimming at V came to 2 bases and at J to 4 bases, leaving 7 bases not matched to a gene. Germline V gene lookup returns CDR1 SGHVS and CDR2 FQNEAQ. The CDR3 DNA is TGTGCCAGCAGCTTAAGGACAGGGCGCCTGTACGAGCAGTACTTC. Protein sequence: CASSLRTGRLYEQYF.

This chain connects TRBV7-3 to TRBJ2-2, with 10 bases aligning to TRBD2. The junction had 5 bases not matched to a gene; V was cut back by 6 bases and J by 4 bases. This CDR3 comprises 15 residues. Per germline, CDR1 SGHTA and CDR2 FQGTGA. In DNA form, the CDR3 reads TGTGCCAGCAGGGAAAGCGGGGGGGCCACCGGGGAGCTGTTTTTT. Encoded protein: CASRESGGATGELFF. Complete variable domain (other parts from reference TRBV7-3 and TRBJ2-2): GAGVSQTPSNKVTEKGKYVELRCDPISGHTALYWYRQSLGQGPEFLIYFQGTGAADDSGLPNDRFFAVRPEGSVSTLKIQRTERGDSAVYLCASRESGGATGELFFGEGSRLTVL.

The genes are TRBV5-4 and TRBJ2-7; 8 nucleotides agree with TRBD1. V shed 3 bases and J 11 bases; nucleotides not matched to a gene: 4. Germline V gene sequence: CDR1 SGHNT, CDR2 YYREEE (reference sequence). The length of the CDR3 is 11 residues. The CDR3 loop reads CASSSTGVEYF. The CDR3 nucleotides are TGTGCCAGCAGCTCGACAGGGGTGGAGTACTTC.

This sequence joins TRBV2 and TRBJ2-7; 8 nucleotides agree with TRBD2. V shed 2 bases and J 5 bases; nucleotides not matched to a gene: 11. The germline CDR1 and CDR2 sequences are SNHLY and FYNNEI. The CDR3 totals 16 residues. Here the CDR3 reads CASSEPGGPLPNEQYF. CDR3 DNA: TGTGCCAGCAGTGAACCGGGGGGGCCCCTCCCGAACGAGCAGTACTTC. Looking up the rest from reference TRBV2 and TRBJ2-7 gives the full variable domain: EPEVTQTPSHQVTQMGQEVILRCVPISNHLYFYWYRQILGQKVEFLVSFYNNEISEKSEIFDDQFSVERPDGSNFTLKIRSTKLEDSAMYFCASSEPGGPLPNEQYFGPGTRLTVT.

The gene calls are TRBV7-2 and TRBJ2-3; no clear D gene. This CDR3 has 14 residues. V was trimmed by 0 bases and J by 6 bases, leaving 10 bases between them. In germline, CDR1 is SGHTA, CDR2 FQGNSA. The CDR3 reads CASSLASPLDTQYF. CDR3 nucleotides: TGTGCCAGCAGCTTAGCGAGCCCCCTGGATACGCAGTATTTT.

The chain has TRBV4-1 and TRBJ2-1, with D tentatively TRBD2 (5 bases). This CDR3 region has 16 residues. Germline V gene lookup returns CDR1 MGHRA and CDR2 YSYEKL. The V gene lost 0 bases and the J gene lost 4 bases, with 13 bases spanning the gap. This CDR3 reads CASSQDSRGVYNEQFF. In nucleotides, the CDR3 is TGCGCCAGCAGCCAAGATTCTCGGGGAGTTTACAATGAGCAGTTCTTC.

This CDR3 reads CASTPWGQGSHYNSPLHF. As DNA, the CDR3 is TGTGCCAGCACCCCCTGGGGACAGGGATCCCACTATAATTCACCCCTCCACTTT. The chain uses TRBV28 and TRBJ1-6; 9 bases match TRBD1. Germline V gene lookup returns CDR1 MDHEN and CDR2 SYDVKM. CDR3 length equals 18 residues. The ends lost 7 bases at V and 3 bases at J; junction bases unmatched: 13.

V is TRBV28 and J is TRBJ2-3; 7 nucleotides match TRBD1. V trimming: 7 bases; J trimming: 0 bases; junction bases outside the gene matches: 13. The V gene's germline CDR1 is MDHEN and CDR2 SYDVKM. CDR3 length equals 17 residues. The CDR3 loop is CASNPRDRRLSTDTQYF. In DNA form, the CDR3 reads TGTGCCAGCAACCCCCGGGACAGAAGACTTAGCACAGATACGCAGTATTTT.

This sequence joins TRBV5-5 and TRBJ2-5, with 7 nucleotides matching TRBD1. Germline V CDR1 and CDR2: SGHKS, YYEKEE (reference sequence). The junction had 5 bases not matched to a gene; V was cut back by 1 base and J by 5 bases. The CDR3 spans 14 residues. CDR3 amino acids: CASSLPGGSETQYF. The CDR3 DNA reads TGTGCCAGCAGCTTGCCAGGGGGTAGTGAGACCCAGTACTTC.

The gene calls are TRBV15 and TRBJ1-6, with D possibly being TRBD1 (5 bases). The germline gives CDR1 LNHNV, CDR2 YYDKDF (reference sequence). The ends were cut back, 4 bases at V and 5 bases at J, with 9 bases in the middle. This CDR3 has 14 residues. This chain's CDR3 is CATSMFRDNSPLHF. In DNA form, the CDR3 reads TGTGCCACCAGCATGTTCAGGGATAATTCACCCCTCCACTTT. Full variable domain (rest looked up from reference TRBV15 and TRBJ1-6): DAMVIQNPRYQVTQFGKPVTLSCSQTLNHNVMYWYQQKSSQAPKLLFHYYDKDFNNEADTPDNFQSRRPNTSFCFLDIRSPGLGDTAMYLCATSMFRDNSPLHFGNGTRLTVT.